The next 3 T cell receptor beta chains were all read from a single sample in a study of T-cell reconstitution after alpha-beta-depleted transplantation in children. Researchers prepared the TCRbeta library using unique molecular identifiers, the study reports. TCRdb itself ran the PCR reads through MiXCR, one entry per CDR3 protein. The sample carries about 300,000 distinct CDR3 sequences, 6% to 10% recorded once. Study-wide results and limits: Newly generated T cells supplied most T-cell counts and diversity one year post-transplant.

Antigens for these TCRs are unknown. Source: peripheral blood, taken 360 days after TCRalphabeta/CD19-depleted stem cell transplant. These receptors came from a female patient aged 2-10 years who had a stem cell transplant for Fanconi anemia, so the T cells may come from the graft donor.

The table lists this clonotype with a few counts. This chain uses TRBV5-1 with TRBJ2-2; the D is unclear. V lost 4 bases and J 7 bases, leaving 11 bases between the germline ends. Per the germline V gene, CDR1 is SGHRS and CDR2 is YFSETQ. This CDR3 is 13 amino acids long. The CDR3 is CASSGLVIGELFF. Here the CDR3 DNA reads TGCGCCAGCAGCGGGTTAGTCATCGGGGAGCTGTTTTTT.

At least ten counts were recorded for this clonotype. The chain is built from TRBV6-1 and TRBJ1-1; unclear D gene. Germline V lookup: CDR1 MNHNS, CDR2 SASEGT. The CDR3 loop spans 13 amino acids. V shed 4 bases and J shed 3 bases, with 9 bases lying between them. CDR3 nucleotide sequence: TGTGCCAGCAGTGCCGCAGCGGACACTGAAGCTTTCTTT. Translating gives CASSAAADTEAFF.

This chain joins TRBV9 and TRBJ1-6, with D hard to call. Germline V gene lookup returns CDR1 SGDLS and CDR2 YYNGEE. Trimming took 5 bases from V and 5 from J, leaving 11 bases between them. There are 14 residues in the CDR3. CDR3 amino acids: CASSRRADNSPLHF. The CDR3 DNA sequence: TGTGCCAGCAGTAGACGGGCCGATAATTCACCCCTCCACTTT.